One and the same sample provided the 25 T cell receptor beta chains below, sequenced in a study of T cells after yellow fever vaccination. TCRdb reanalysed the 5' RACE reads using MiXCR and keeps one entry per CDR3 protein. The sample includes some 300,000 distinct CDR3 sequences, roughly 3.5% of them seen just once. Sequencing was performed on PBMCs, taken on the day of the yellow fever booster vaccination. The receptors shown here come from a young man who received the YFV17D yellow fever vaccine.

This clonotype was recorded at least ten times. V is TRBV6-1 and J is TRBJ1-1, with a weak D call TRBD1 (6 bases). The CDR3 is made up of 13 amino acids. Between the trimmed V and J ends, which lost 10 bases and 3 bases, there was a span of 15 bases. Germline V gene sequence: CDR1 MNHNS, CDR2 SASEGT. The CDR3 DNA follows: TGTGCCACCCAAACAGGGCCGGACACTGAAGCTTTCTTT. Translating gives CATQTGPDTEAFF.

This clonotype was seen ten or more times. The chain recombines TRBV7-2 with TRBJ1-2, with D possibly TRBD1 on 5 matching bases. Germline V gene sequence: CDR1 SGHTA, CDR2 FQGNSA. This CDR3 comprises 16 residues. Trimming stripped 5 bases from V and 0 bases from J, with 16 bases between. In DNA form, the CDR3 reads TGTGCCAGCAGCCCCCCTTGGGGCTCGACTAACTATGGCTACACCTTC. Amino acids: CASSPPWGSTNYGYTF.

This clonotype was picked up many times. The CDR3 DNA reads TGTGCCAGCGGCCGGCAGATTGGGGGCCAGCCCCAGCATTTT. Residues: CASGRQIGGQPQHF. The chain links TRBV6-5 to TRBJ1-5, with D possibly being TRBD1 (6 bases). CDR3 length equals 14 residues. CDR1 MNHEY and CDR2 SVGAGI come from the germline V gene. V gave up 8 bases and J gave up 7 bases, with 18 bases separating them.

This clonotype was picked up a small number of times. The chain has TRBV25-1 and TRBJ2-7; D gene ambiguous. Germline CDR1 and CDR2: MGHDK and SYGVNS. V lost 6 bases and J 1 base, leaving 10 bases between the germline ends. CDR3 length equals 13 residues. The CDR3 region is CASRRDGSYEQYF. The CDR3 DNA reads TGTGCCAGCAGAAGAGACGGGTCCTACGAGCAGTACTTC.

The chain carries TRBV6-5 and TRBJ2-7; D is uncertain. The CDR3 spans 13 residues. Germline V gene sequence: CDR1 MNHEY, CDR2 SVGAGI. Between the trimmed V and J ends, which lost 2 bases and 2 bases, there was a span of 7 bases. For the CDR3, the DNA is TGTGCCAGCAGTTACAGCTGGGCCTACGAGCAGTACTTC. Its protein product is CASSYSWAYEQYF.

This clonotype was seen repeatedly, ten times or more. The genes are TRBV6-2 or TRBV6-3 and TRBJ2-1; the match to TRBD2 covers 14 bases. Germline values: CDR1 MNHEY, CDR2 SVGEGT. Trimming cost V 0 bases and J 0 bases; bases outside gene matches: 7. The length of the CDR3 is 20 residues. The CDR3 loop reads CASSYSSGTSGGFSYNEQFF. CDR3 DNA: TGTGCCAGCAGTTACTCCTCTGGGACTAGCGGGGGATTCTCCTACAATGAGCAGTTCTTC.

The sample holds many counts of this clonotype. The V and J genes are TRBV29-1 and TRBJ2-7; tentatively, D is TRBD2 (5 bases). This CDR3 spans 12 amino acids. Trimming shortened V by 5 bases and J by 2 bases, and 10 bases separated the two germline ends. CDR1 and CDR2 from the germline V gene are SQVTM and ANQGSEA. The CDR3 sequence: CSVSKGAYEQYF. CDR3 bases: TGCAGCGTTTCAAAGGGAGCCTACGAGCAGTACTTC.

This clonotype was found many times. The V gene is TRBV29-1, the J gene TRBJ1-2, with 8 bases that match TRBD1. Germline-derived CDR1 and CDR2 are SQVTM and ANQGSEA. This CDR3 is built from 17 residues. J was trimmed by 5 bases and V by 3 bases; bases with no gene match: 17. The CDR3 DNA sequence: TGCAGCGTTGAGGTGGCCAGGGGCGGCAGGGGGCCGTATGGCTACACCTTC. Translation: CSVEVARGGRGPYGYTF. The variable domain in full, completed from reference TRBV29-1 and TRBJ1-2, reads SAVISQKPSRDICQRGTSLTIQCQVDSQVTMMFWYRQQPGQSLTLIATANQGSEATYESGFVIDKFPISRPNLTFSTLTVSNMSPEDSSIYLCSVEVARGGRGPYGYTFGSGTRLTVV.

J is TRBJ2-5 and V is TRBV5-5; TRBD2 agrees at 8 bases. J lost 1 base, V lost 0 bases, and 8 bases had no gene match. CDR1 is SGHKS and CDR2 is YYEKEE in the germline V gene (reference sequence). The CDR3 consists of 17 residues. DNA for the CDR3: TGTGCCAGCAGCTTGGCGCCCGGACTAGCCCTCCAAGAGACCCAGTACTTC. It codes for CASSLAPGLALQETQYF.

In this sample, this clonotype turned up many times. This sequence joins TRBV5-1 and TRBJ2-5; a possible D gene is TRBD2 (6 bases). V shed 3 bases and J shed 4 bases, with 13 bases lying between them. CDR1 is SGHRS, CDR2 YFSETQ, per germline. The CDR3 is made up of 14 amino acids. CDR3 sequence (DNA): TGCGCCAGCAGCTGGGACTCGACGGGAGAGACCCAGTACTTC. Encoded protein: CASSWDSTGETQYF.

This clonotype was detected many times. V is TRBV5-1 and J is TRBJ2-7; TRBD2 matches 7 bases. The V gene's germline CDR1 is SGHRS and CDR2 YFSETQ. The CDR3 has 15 amino acids. The junction had 10 bases not matched to a gene; V was cut back by 7 bases and J by 0 bases. The CDR3 DNA follows: TGCGCCAGCCGAACGCTGGGAGGGAGCTCCTACGAGCAGTACTTC. Protein sequence: CASRTLGGSSYEQYF.

This clonotype was detected ten times or more. J is TRBJ2-5 and V is TRBV12-3 or TRBV12-4, with D unresolved. The CDR3 loop spans 14 amino acids. V was cut by 1 base and J by 2 bases, with 8 bases left in between. CDR3 residues: CASSLVPEQETQYF. In DNA, the CDR3 is TGTGCCAGCAGTTTAGTGCCGGAGCAAGAGACCCAGTACTTC.

The genes are TRBV29-1 and TRBJ2-3, with TRBD2 matching over 7 bases. This CDR3 is 18 amino acids long. CDR1 SQVTM and CDR2 ANQGSEA come from the germline V gene. The ends lost 1 base at V and 2 bases at J; junction bases unmatched: 15. The CDR3 loop is CSVEVSMGRVLDTDTQYF. CDR3 bases: TGCAGCGTTGAAGTTTCAATGGGGAGGGTCCTAGACACAGATACGCAGTATTTT.

The chain recombines TRBV7-9 with TRBJ1-5, with D maybe TRBD1 (6 bases). The CDR3 has 17 amino acids. Germline CDR1 and CDR2: SEHNR and FQNEAQ (reference sequence). The V end was cut by 7 bases, the J end by 6 bases, with 25 bases between. CDR3 nucleotide sequence: TGTGCCAGCATCGTAATACGGTCGGGGGGCAATAGTCAGCCCCAGCATTTT. This codes for CASIVIRSGGNSQPQHF.

V usage is TRBV4-3 and J usage is TRBJ2-3; D is undetermined. Germline V gene sequence: CDR1 LGHNA, CDR2 YSLEER. The CDR3 has 14 amino acids. Trimming took 0 bases from V and 6 from J, leaving 10 bases between them. This CDR3 is CASSQDAGWDTQYF. In DNA, the CDR3 is TGCGCCAGCAGCCAAGATGCAGGCTGGGATACGCAGTATTTT.

The V gene is TRBV7-9, the J gene TRBJ1-1; D is ambiguous. Trimming removed 1 base from V and 0 bases from J, with 9 bases in between. In germline, CDR1 is SEHNR, CDR2 FQNEAQ (reference sequence). The CDR3 extends over 15 amino acids. CDR3 coding DNA: TGTGCCAGCAGCTTAGGGTTCTTGATGAACACTGAAGCTTTCTTT. It specifies CASSLGFLMNTEAFF.

This clonotype appeared a few times. The genes are TRBV6-6 and TRBJ2-3; weak D call: TRBD1 (5 bases). This CDR3 has 17 residues. Trimming left V 0 bases short and J 0 bases short, with 13 bases between. Per the germline V gene, CDR1 is MNHNY and CDR2 is SVGAGI (reference sequence). The CDR3 here is CASSYSIGQGSTDTQYF. The CDR3 coding sequence is TGTGCCAGCAGTTACTCGATCGGGCAGGGCAGCACAGATACGCAGTATTTT.

This clonotype was picked up a small number of times. The gene calls are TRBV12-3 or TRBV12-4 and TRBJ2-7, with 7 bases matching TRBD1. The CDR3 is 15 amino acids. Losses at the gene ends were 5 bases for V and 1 base for J; bases not matched to a gene: 8. CDR3 loop: CASSTRGLRSYEQYF. DNA of the CDR3: TGTGCCAGCAGTACAAGGGGGCTGAGATCCTACGAGCAGTACTTC.

The rearrangement joins TRBV6-1 to TRBJ2-7; 7 bases line up with TRBD1. Germline CDR1 MNHNS, CDR2 SASEGT. The CDR3 consists of 16 residues. Germline trimming cut 6 bases from V and 0 bases from J; bases unmatched to any gene: 11. CDR3 amino acids: CASSHTLTGRSYEQYF. In nucleotides, the CDR3 is TGTGCCAGCAGCCACACATTGACAGGGCGCTCCTACGAGCAGTACTTC.

The chain joins TRBV5-6 to TRBJ1-1; TRBD1 might be the D (6 bases). The CDR3 has 15 amino acids. The germline CDR1 and CDR2 sequences are SGHDT and YYEEEE. V was trimmed by 1 base and J by 1 base, leaving 11 bases between them. The DNA for the CDR3 is TGTGCCAGCAGCTTGCGGGGGGCGAGGAACACTGAAGCTTTCTTT. Translation gives CASSLRGARNTEAFF.

This chain uses TRBV15 with TRBJ2-3, with TRBD2 as a possible D gene (6 bases). This CDR3 spans 15 amino acids. Germline V gives CDR1 LNHNV, CDR2 YYDKDF (reference sequence). The V gene lost 4 bases and the J gene lost 0 bases, with 11 bases spanning the gap. The CDR3 reads CATSKEGRSTDTQYF. The CDR3, as DNA: TGTGCCACCAGCAAGGAGGGACGGAGCACAGATACGCAGTATTTT. Full variable domain (missing parts from reference TRBV15 and TRBJ2-3): DAMVIQNPRYQVTQFGKPVTLSCSQTLNHNVMYWYQQKSSQAPKLLFHYYDKDFNNEADTPDNFQSRRPNTSFCFLDIRSPGLGDTAMYLCATSKEGRSTDTQYFGPGTRLTVL.

Only a few counts were recorded for this clonotype. The chain carries TRBV18 and TRBJ2-7; D unclear. The germline V gene has CDR1 KGHSH and CDR2 LQKENI. The V end lost 0 bases, the J end lost 0 bases, and 9 bases lay between the germline ends. CDR3 length equals 15 residues. The CDR3 region has the DNA TGTGCCAGCTCACCACCAGGTCTCTTCTCCTACGAGCAGTACTTC. It codes for CASSPPGLFSYEQYF.

In its sample, this clonotype was seen many times. CDR3 nucleotides: TGCAGCGTTGAAAGAACAGAAAGCCCCTACGAGCAGTACTTC. It translates to CSVERTESPYEQYF. The chain recombines TRBV29-1 with TRBJ2-7; D remains ambiguous. Trimming left V 2 bases short and J 2 bases short, with 13 bases between. The length of the CDR3 is 14 residues. The germline CDR1 and CDR2 sequences are SQVTM and ANQGSEA.

This clonotype was seen ten or more times. This chain links TRBV5-6 with TRBJ2-3; D not resolved. CDR3 length: 11 amino acids. Germline V gene data show CDR1 as SGHDT and CDR2 as YYEEEE. V gave up 2 bases and J gave up 5 bases, with 3 bases separating them. The CDR3: CASSLGDTQYF. The CDR3 bases are TGTGCCAGCAGCTTAGGAGATACGCAGTATTTT.

A few counts support this clonotype. This chain links TRBV6-2 or TRBV6-3 with TRBJ1-1; no clear D. CDR1 and CDR2 (germline): MNHEY, SVGEGT. Trimming removed 7 bases at V and 0 bases at J, with 9 bases between. The CDR3 is 13 residues long. Here the CDR3 DNA reads TGTGCCAGCACCGATTTATTGAACACTGAAGCTTTCTTT. Translating it yields CASTDLLNTEAFF.